The 14 T cell receptor beta chains given below trace back to one sample, sequenced in a study of cytomegalovirus exposure and HLA in healthy donors. The PCR was carried out with 60 Vbeta primers and 13 Jbeta primers. Data came from immunoSEQ multiplex PCR; TCRdb stores just in-frame clones and leaves some out. The sample includes 110,000 to 150,000 clones, roughly 76% of them seen just once. Sequences were obtained from PBMCs. These receptors all come from a female donor in good health and CMV-seronegative.

This rearrangement joins TRBV5-1 to TRBJ1-1, with D hard to call. V was clipped by 1 base and J by 2 bases, with 9 bases between them. From germline, CDR1 is SGHRS and CDR2 YFSETQ. The CDR3 consists of 14 residues. DNA of the CDR3: TGCGCCAGCAGCTTGAACACAGACAACACTGAAGCTTTCTTT. Protein: CASSLNTDNTEAFF.

This clone turned up a few times. The chain employs TRBV14 and TRBJ2-7; 10 nucleotides line up with TRBD1. This CDR3 comprises 18 residues. Trimming cost V 5 bases and J 5 bases; bases outside gene matches: 18. Germline-derived CDR1 and CDR2 are SGHDN and FVKESK. CDR3 nucleotides: TGTGCCAGCAGCTTTCGGGGACAGGGGCGAGGGTACTGGAACGAGCAGTACTTC. Protein sequence: CASSFRGQGRGYWNEQYF. Full variable domain (missing parts from reference TRBV14 and TRBJ2-7): EAGVTQFPSHSVIEKGQTVTLRCDPISGHDNLYWYRRVMGKEIKFLLHFVKESKQDESGMPNNRFLAERTGGTYSTLKVQPAELEDSGVYFCASSFRGQGRGYWNEQYFGPGTRLTVT.

V is TRBV28 and J is TRBJ2-7; 7 bases are shared with TRBD1. Per germline, CDR1 MDHEN and CDR2 SYDVKM. The CDR3 sequence is 13 residues long. J gave up 2 bases and V 6 bases, and 4 bases lay outside the gene matches. CDR3 region: CASRGGPPYEQYF. As DNA, the CDR3 is TGTGCCAGCAGAGGGGGCCCTCCCTACGAGCAGTACTTC.

The rearrangement links TRBV6-5 to TRBJ2-1; 9 bases match TRBD1. The CDR3 consists of 16 residues. Looked up from germline, CDR1 is MNHEY and CDR2 is SVGAGI. J gave up 3 bases and V 2 bases, and 5 bases lay outside the gene matches. DNA of the CDR3: TGTGCCAGCAGTTACACCGGGACAGGGATCTACAATGAGCAGTTCTTC. Encoded protein: CASSYTGTGIYNEQFF.

The chain links TRBV9 to TRBJ2-1; TRBD2 agrees at 9 bases. Germline-derived CDR1 and CDR2 are SGDLS and YYNGEE. V lost 2 bases and J lost 1; bases outside the gene matches: 7. The CDR3 runs to 17 residues. The CDR3 is CASSVGSGRTSYNEQFF. Here the CDR3 DNA reads TGTGCCAGCAGCGTGGGTAGCGGGAGAACGTCCTACAATGAGCAGTTCTTC. Combining the CDR3 with reference TRBV9 and TRBJ2-1 gives the whole variable domain DSGVTQTPKHLITATGQRVTLRCSPRSGDLSVYWYQQSLDQGLQFLIQYYNGEERAKGNILERFSAQQFPDLHSELNLSSLELGDSALYFCASSVGSGRTSYNEQFFGPGTRLTVL.

CDR3 region: CASSSRTGTGPETQYF. DNA for the CDR3: TGTGCCAGCAGTTCGCGTACGGGGACAGGGCCGGAGACCCAGTACTTC. The rearrangement joins TRBV27 to TRBJ2-5; TRBD1 agrees at 9 bases. Trimming cost V 4 bases and J 5 bases; bases outside gene matches: 11. Per the germline V gene, CDR1 is MNHEY and CDR2 is SMNVEV (reference sequence). This CDR3 has 16 residues.

This sequence joins TRBV29-1 and TRBJ2-3; the D gene is possibly TRBD1 (6 bases). With 4 bases removed from V and 5 bases from J, the gap between germline ends came to 10 bases. This CDR3 has 12 amino acids. From germline, CDR1 is SQVTM and CDR2 ANQGSEA. CDR3 in amino acids: CSVGQGKDTQYF. As DNA, the CDR3 is TGCAGCGTTGGGCAGGGGAAAGATACGCAGTATTTT.

The rearrangement links TRBV4-1 to TRBJ2-7, with D perhaps TRBD2 (5 bases). Germline V gives CDR1 MGHRA, CDR2 YSYEKL. The CDR3 has 16 residues. V lost 1 base to trimming and J lost 3 bases, with 16 bases between them. The CDR3 region has the DNA TGCGCCAGCAGCCAAGTTGTCGGGATGCCGAGCTACGAGCAGTACTTC. This sequence encodes CASSQVVGMPSYEQYF.

The CDR3 DNA is TGTGCCAGTTCCGGGACTAGCGACTACGAGCAGTACTTC. Encoded protein: CASSGTSDYEQYF. This sequence joins TRBV5-4 and TRBJ2-7; 10 bases map to TRBD2. Looked up from germline, CDR1 is SGHNT and CDR2 is YYREEE (reference sequence). V shed 8 bases and J 3 bases; nucleotides not matched to a gene: 5. The CDR3 totals 13 residues. Together with reference TRBV5-4 and TRBJ2-7, the CDR3 gives the full variable domain: ETGVTQSPTHLIKTRGQQVTLRCSSQSGHNTVSWYQQALGQGPQFIFQYYREEENGRGNFPPRFSGLQFPNYSSELNVNALELDDSALYLCASSGTSDYEQYFGPGTRLTVT.

CDR3 amino acids: CASSTRTGINYGYTF. For the CDR3, the DNA is TGTGCCAGCAGTACACGAACAGGAATTAACTATGGCTACACCTTC. The V and J genes are TRBV6-5 and TRBJ1-2, with D perhaps matching TRBD1 (5 bases). The germline gives CDR1 MNHEY, CDR2 SVGAGI. The CDR3 covers 15 residues. Trimming removed 5 bases from V and 1 base from J, with 14 bases in between.

This clone was seen a handful of times. The chain employs TRBV2 and TRBJ1-2, with D possibly matching TRBD1 (5 bases). CDR1 is SNHLY and CDR2 is FYNNEI in the germline V gene. V was shortened by 6 bases and J by 0 bases, with 8 bases between the two germline ends. The CDR3 contains 13 residues. The CDR3 loop reads CASRETANYGYTF. In nucleotides, the CDR3 is TGTGCCAGCAGGGAGACAGCTAACTATGGCTACACCTTC. Using reference TRBV2 and TRBJ1-2 for the parts outside the CDR3, the full variable domain is EPEVTQTPSHQVTQMGQEVILRCVPISNHLYFYWYRQILGQKVEFLVSFYNNEISEKSEIFDDQFSVERPDGSNFTLKIRSTKLEDSAMYFCASRETANYGYTFGSGTRLTVV.

The rearrangement joins TRBV5-4 to TRBJ2-7, with D possibly TRBD1 on 5 matching bases. Per germline, CDR1 SGHNT and CDR2 YYREEE (reference sequence). The CDR3 has 14 amino acids. The V and J ends lost 2 bases and 7 bases respectively, with 16 bases between them. CDR3 amino acids: CASSFGQGFGEQYF. CDR3 DNA: TGTGCCAGCAGCTTCGGCCAGGGCTTCGGGGAGCAGTACTTC.

The rearrangement uses TRBV5-1 and TRBJ2-1, with TRBD2 as a possible D gene (6 bases). Germline values: CDR1 SGHRS, CDR2 YFSETQ. The CDR3 consists of 15 residues. V dropped 4 bases and J dropped 0 bases, with 11 bases sitting between them. The CDR3 region is CASSGGRGSYNEQFF. CDR3 nucleotide sequence: TGCGCCAGCAGCGGCGGGCGGGGCTCCTACAATGAGCAGTTCTTC.

Details on this clone: No conserved phenylalanine or tryptophan is present at the end of the CDR3, so a read error is the likely explanation. This chain connects TRBV29-1 to TRBJ1-2; possibly TRBD1 for D (5 bases). CDR1 and CDR2 from the germline V gene are SQVTM and ANQGSEA. Trimming removed 2 bases from V and 4 bases from J, with 11 bases in between. The CDR3 consists of 13 residues. In DNA, the CDR3 is TGCAGCGTTGAACAGGGCGTTTTCTATGGCTACACCGTC. Amino acid sequence: CSVEQGVFYGYTV.